Each of the 29 T cell receptor beta chains below was sequenced from the same sample in a study of T-cell memory formation after mild COVID-19. TCRdb re-called the 5' RACE reads through MiXCR, storing one row per CDR3 protein. The table lists a few hundred thousand distinct CDR3 sequences, about 20% of them singletons. Material: PBMCs or a T cell subset sorted from them (not recorded which). The source of these receptors is a man aged 18 to 29 who had mild COVID-19 (a few samples of this study predate the infection). Cell type and time point are not known.

The chain has TRBV29-1 and TRBJ2-5, with D unresolved. The CDR3 runs to 15 residues. CDR1 and CDR2 (germline): SQVTM, ANQGSEA. V was shortened by 2 bases and J by 0 bases, with 13 bases between the two germline ends. The CDR3 sequence: CSVEWVRTDQETQYF. Written as DNA, the CDR3 is TGCAGCGTTGAATGGGTCCGAACAGACCAAGAGACCCAGTACTTC.

This clonotype was picked up many times. The chain joins TRBV10-1 to TRBJ2-7; D ambiguous. CDR1 and CDR2 (germline): WNHNN, SYGVQD (reference sequence). The CDR3 consists of 14 residues. Trimming cost V 6 bases and J 2 bases, with 14 bases left between them. The CDR3 reads CASSPRGPPYEQYF. The CDR3 DNA is TGCGCCAGCAGCCCGAGAGGCCCCCCCTACGAGCAGTACTTC.

In this sample, this clonotype turned up a few times. The chain couples TRBV4-3 to TRBJ2-3, with D tentatively TRBD2 (5 bases). This CDR3 is built from 14 residues. Per the germline V gene, CDR1 is LGHNA and CDR2 is YSLEER. V dropped 4 bases and J dropped 0 bases, with 8 bases sitting between them. The chain's CDR3 is CASSRRTSTDTQYF. CDR3 nucleotide sequence: TGCGCCAGCAGCCGGAGGACTAGCACAGATACGCAGTATTTT.

The chain has TRBV5-1 and TRBJ1-2; tentatively, D is TRBD1 (5 bases). This CDR3 spans 14 amino acids. Germline lookup yields CDR1 SGHRS and CDR2 YFSETQ. With 3 bases removed from V and 5 bases from J, the gap between germline ends came to 14 bases. The CDR3 is CASSSTGTAYGYTF. For the CDR3, the DNA is TGCGCCAGCAGCTCAACCGGGACGGCTTATGGCTACACCTTC.

In this sample, this clonotype turned up a few times. J is TRBJ2-1 and V is TRBV6-6, with D possibly being TRBD1 (6 bases). The germline V gene has CDR1 MNHNY and CDR2 SVGAGI (reference sequence). The V and J ends lost 5 bases and 10 bases respectively, with 15 bases between them. The CDR3 is 13 residues long. The CDR3 reads CASSTPTGNEQFF. The CDR3 DNA reads TGTGCCAGCAGTACCCCGACAGGTAACGAGCAGTTCTTC.

This clonotype showed up many times. The rearrangement uses TRBV7-3 and TRBJ2-3, with D perhaps TRBD1 (5 bases). The CDR3 extends over 15 amino acids. Trimming removed 1 base at V and 1 base at J, with 9 bases between. The V gene's germline CDR1 is SGHTA and CDR2 FQGTGA. CDR3 nucleotide sequence: TGTGCCAGCAGCTTAAACGGACATGGCACAGATACGCAGTATTTT. Its protein is CASSLNGHGTDTQYF. The variable domain in full, with the rest retrieved from reference TRBV7-3 and TRBJ2-3, is GAGVSQTPSNKVTEKGKYVELRCDPISGHTALYWYRQSLGQGPEFLIYFQGTGAADDSGLPNDRFFAVRPEGSVSTLKIQRTERGDSAVYLCASSLNGHGTDTQYFGPGTRLTVL.

The J gene is TRBJ2-3, the V gene TRBV7-9; D is unclear. Trimming stripped 5 bases from V and 6 bases from J, with 18 bases between. This CDR3 spans 15 amino acids. The V gene's germline CDR1 is SEHNR and CDR2 FQNEAQ (reference sequence). The DNA of the CDR3 is TGTGCCAGCAGCCCCTCCGGTCGCCCCGAGGATACGCAGTATTTT. Protein: CASSPSGRPEDTQYF.

V is TRBV28 and J is TRBJ2-1; 7 bases are a match to TRBD1. V lost 3 bases, J lost 7 bases, and 6 bases stayed unmatched. The CDR3 consists of 14 residues. CDR1 and CDR2 (germline): MDHEN, SYDVKM. DNA of the CDR3: TGTGCCAGCAGTTTCAGGGGGTGGTTGAATGAGCAGTTCTTC. This sequence encodes CASSFRGWLNEQFF.

This sequence joins TRBV12-3 or TRBV12-4 and TRBJ1-4; 7 positions agree with TRBD1. This CDR3 is built from 14 residues. The trim removed 3 bases at V and 6 bases at J, leaving 4 bases unmatched. DNA of the CDR3: TGTGCCAGCAGTTTGGCGCAGGGGGATGAAAAACTGTTTTTT. Translation gives CASSLAQGDEKLFF.

This clonotype was counted a few times. This chain joins TRBV24-1 and TRBJ2-3, with D perhaps matching TRBD2 (5 bases). Trimming removed 4 bases from V and 2 bases from J, with 12 bases in between. Germline V CDR1 and CDR2: KGHDR, SFDVKD. This CDR3 has 15 amino acids. The CDR3 nucleotides are TGTGCCACCAGTGACCCGGGGAGATTCACAGATACGCAGTATTTT. The encoded protein is CATSDPGRFTDTQYF.

Only a few counts were recorded for this clonotype. The chain recombines TRBV12-3 or TRBV12-4 with TRBJ1-3; no definite D call. Trimming took off 4 bases at V and 0 bases at J, with 10 bases between the two ends. The CDR3 contains 15 residues. This chain's CDR3 is CASSSIWGSGNTIYF. DNA for the CDR3: TGTGCCAGCAGTTCTATCTGGGGCTCTGGAAACACCATATATTTT.

Only a few counts were recorded for this clonotype. CDR3 region: CASSLGQGDFYEQYF. The CDR3 region has the DNA TGTGCCAGCAGCTTAGGACAGGGAGATTTCTACGAGCAGTACTTC. The chain combines TRBV7-9 with TRBJ2-7, with 7 bases matching TRBD1. The germline V gene has CDR1 SEHNR and CDR2 FQNEAQ (reference sequence). The CDR3 has 15 amino acids. V shed 1 base and J 3 bases; nucleotides not matched to a gene: 6.

This clonotype appeared many times. The chain uses TRBV7-2 and TRBJ2-3; D is perhaps TRBD1 or TRBD2 (6 bases each). Between the trimmed V and J ends, which lost 1 base and 2 bases, there was a span of 25 bases. CDR3 length: 20 amino acids. The germline V gene has CDR1 SGHTA and CDR2 FQGNSA. CDR3 in DNA: TGTGCCAGCAGCTTAGTCCCTGCGGGACACTCGAGCTGGTTCACAGATACGCAGTATTTT. Its protein product is CASSLVPAGHSSWFTDTQYF. Looking up the rest from reference TRBV7-2 and TRBJ2-3 gives the full variable domain: GAGVSQSPSNKVTEKGKDVELRCDPISGHTALYWYRQSLGQGLEFLIYFQGNSAPDKSGLPSDRFSAERTGGSVSTLTIQRTQQEDSAVYLCASSLVPAGHSSWFTDTQYFGPGTRLTVL.

Remarks on this clonotype: One junction end disagrees with the germline gene, perhaps due to a read error. The J gene is TRBJ1-1, the V gene TRBV6-5; D is ambiguous. The CDR3 consists of 15 residues. Germline CDR1 MNHEY, CDR2 SVGAGI. For the CDR3, the DNA is TGTGCCAGCAATTACGGCACCCAATTCAACGCTGAAGCTTTCTTT. Translation: CASNYGTQFNAEAFF.

In this sample, this clonotype turned up a few times. The chain links TRBV30 to TRBJ1-2, with D possibly TRBD1 on 6 matching bases. Trimming took off 7 bases at V and 8 bases at J, with 17 bases between the two ends. The CDR3 loop spans 12 amino acids. Germline lookup yields CDR1 GTSNPN and CDR2 SVGIG (reference sequence). CDR3 nucleotides: TGTGCCTCGGAATTTGGGGGCGCAGGCTACACCTTC. Amino acid sequence: CASEFGGAGYTF.

V is TRBV12-3 or TRBV12-4 and J is TRBJ1-1; D ambiguous. Between the trimmed V and J ends, which lost 7 bases and 4 bases, there was a span of 10 bases. CDR3 size: 12 residues. The CDR3 region has the DNA TGTGCCAGCACCCTTACGGTCACTGAAGCTTTCTTT. Its translation is CASTLTVTEAFF.

There are a few counts of this clonotype. V usage is TRBV6-1 and J usage is TRBJ1-6, with D perhaps matching TRBD1 (6 bases). Germline V gene data show CDR1 as MNHNS and CDR2 as SASEGT. The CDR3 has 15 amino acids. V was shortened by 3 bases and J by 8 bases, with 14 bases between the two germline ends. This chain's CDR3 is CASSDWGAGDSPLHF. The CDR3 coding sequence is TGTGCCAGCAGTGATTGGGGCGCAGGGGATTCACCCCTCCACTTT.

The gene calls are TRBV7-6 and TRBJ2-1; D is perhaps TRBD1 or TRBD2 (5 bases each). Trimming removed 7 bases at V and 10 bases at J, with 14 bases between. This CDR3 is 12 amino acids long. Germline CDR1 SGHVS, CDR2 FNYEAQ. The CDR3 nucleotides are TGTGCCAGCACCCAGGGTCCGGGGGAGCAGTTCTTC. It yields the protein CASTQGPGEQFF.

The chain links TRBV11-3 to TRBJ2-2; 8 nucleotides match TRBD2. V lost 3 bases, J lost 3 bases, and 3 bases stayed unmatched. From germline, CDR1 is SGHNT and CDR2 YENEEA. The CDR3 is 15 amino acids. In DNA form, the CDR3 reads TGTGCCAGCAGCTTGGGAGCGGGGGACACCGGGGAGCTGTTTTTT. It encodes CASSLGAGDTGELFF.

The sample holds a few counts of this clonotype. The J gene is TRBJ2-5, the V gene TRBV6-2 or TRBV6-3; 8 bases align to TRBD2. Germline values: CDR1 MNHEY, CDR2 SVGEGT. V was pared by 6 bases and J by 0 bases, with 9 bases of the junction left unmatched. The CDR3 has 16 residues. The CDR3 is CASSHPFSGDQETQYF. The CDR3, as DNA: TGTGCCAGCAGCCACCCCTTTAGCGGGGACCAAGAGACCCAGTACTTC.

The sample holds one count of this clonotype. The chain links TRBV5-5 to TRBJ1-3, with D unclear. CDR1 is SGHKS, CDR2 YYEKEE, per germline (reference sequence). Trimming took off 0 bases at V and 0 bases at J, with 7 bases between the two ends. The CDR3 has 15 residues. CDR3 coding DNA: TGTGCCAGCAGCTTGGCGGCCCTCTCTGGAAACACCATATATTTT. Translation gives CASSLAALSGNTIYF. The full variable domain, in which reference TRBV5-5 and TRBJ1-3 provide the parts outside the CDR3, is DAGVTQSPTHLIKTRGQQVTLRCSPISGHKSVSWYQQVLGQGPQFIFQYYEKEERGRGNFPDRFSARQFPNYSSELNVNALLLGDSALYLCASSLAALSGNTIYFGEGSWLTVV.

V and J are TRBV6-2 or TRBV6-3 and TRBJ2-7, with TRBD1 as a possible D gene (6 bases). The CDR3 runs 16 residues. Per the germline V gene, CDR1 is MNHEY and CDR2 is SVGEGT. The V and J ends lost 5 bases and 0 bases respectively, with 17 bases between them. CDR3 nucleotides: TGTGCCAGCAGTCAGCCCTCAGGGGACGTCTCCTACGAGCAGTACGTC. It is translated as CASSQPSGDVSYEQYV.

In its sample, this clonotype was seen a few times. The V gene is TRBV7-9, the J gene TRBJ2-1, with 8 positions matching TRBD2. Germline values: CDR1 SEHNR, CDR2 FQNEAQ (reference sequence). The V and J ends lost 4 bases and 0 bases, in that order; junction bases with no gene match: 5. The CDR3 has 16 residues. The CDR3 reads CASSWISGNSYNEQFF. The CDR3 bases are TGTGCCAGCAGCTGGATTAGCGGGAACTCCTACAATGAGCAGTTCTTC.

The chain combines TRBV20-1 with TRBJ1-5; 9 positions match TRBD1. Germline CDR1 reads DFQATT; CDR2 reads SNEGSKA (reference sequence). The length of the CDR3 is 14 residues. V lost 3 bases to trimming and J lost 4 bases; unmatched junction nucleotides: 4. The CDR3 bases are TGCAGTGCTAGGGGGACAGGGTTAAATCAGCCCCAGCATTTT. Its translation is CSARGTGLNQPQHF.

This clonotype was detected only a few times. The genes are TRBV10-3 and TRBJ1-1; D remains ambiguous. Germline V gene sequence: CDR1 ENHRY, CDR2 SYGVKD. The CDR3 has 13 amino acids. Trimming removed 4 bases from V and 2 bases from J, with 8 bases in between. This chain's CDR3 is CAISGKLNTEAFF. The CDR3 nucleotides are TGTGCCATCAGTGGTAAGCTTAACACTGAAGCTTTCTTT.

The gene calls are TRBV7-3 and TRBJ2-3, with 8 nucleotides matching TRBD2. The CDR3 spans 14 residues. Germline CDR1 is SGHTA and CDR2 is FQGTGA. Losses at the gene ends were 5 bases for V and 5 bases for J; bases not matched to a gene: 6. CDR3 protein: CASSPGGRGDTQYF. As DNA, the CDR3 is TGTGCCAGCAGCCCGGGGGGGCGGGGAGATACGCAGTATTTT.

This clonotype was seen a handful of times. The chain couples TRBV4-3 to TRBJ2-1; TRBD2 matches 13 bases. The J segment lost 8 bases and the V segment lost 2 bases, leaving 6 bases of the junction unmatched. CDR1 LGHNA and CDR2 YSLEER come from the germline V gene. The CDR3 totals 16 residues. The CDR3 loop is CASSQTGTSGAYEQFF. In DNA, the CDR3 is TGCGCCAGCAGCCAAACCGGGACTAGCGGGGCCTATGAGCAGTTCTTC.

This clonotype has only a few counts. The rearrangement joins TRBV7-2 to TRBJ1-6; TRBD1 matches at 8 bases. Germline V CDR1 and CDR2: SGHTA, FQGNSA. The CDR3 is 14 amino acids. After removal of 4 bases from V and 7 bases from J, the junction contained 3 bases not matched to a gene. For the CDR3, the DNA is TGTGCCAGCAGCTGGACAGGGAAAAATTCACCCCTCCACTTT. It codes for CASSWTGKNSPLHF.

A few counts support this clonotype. The chain combines TRBV7-3 with TRBJ2-3; 7 positions match TRBD2. Unmatched junction bases numbered 6, after V lost 1 base and J lost 5 bases. The CDR3 runs 15 residues. Germline V CDR1 and CDR2: SGHTA, FQGTGA. CDR3 loop: CASSLRAGKEDTQYF. CDR3 coding DNA: TGTGCCAGCAGCTTAAGAGCGGGAAAGGAAGATACGCAGTATTTT.